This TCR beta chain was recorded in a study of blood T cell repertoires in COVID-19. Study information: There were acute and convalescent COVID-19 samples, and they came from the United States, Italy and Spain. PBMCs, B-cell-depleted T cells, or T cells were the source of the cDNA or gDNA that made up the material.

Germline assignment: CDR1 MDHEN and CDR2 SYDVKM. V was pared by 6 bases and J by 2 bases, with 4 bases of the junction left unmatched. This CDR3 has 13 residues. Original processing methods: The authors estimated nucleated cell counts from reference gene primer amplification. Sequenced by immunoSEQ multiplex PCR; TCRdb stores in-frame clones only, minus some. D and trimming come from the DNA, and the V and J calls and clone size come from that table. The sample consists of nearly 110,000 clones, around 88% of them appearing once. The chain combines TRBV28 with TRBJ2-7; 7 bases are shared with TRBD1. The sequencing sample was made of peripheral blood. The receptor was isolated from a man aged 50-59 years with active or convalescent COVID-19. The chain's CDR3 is CASRSGQTYEQYF. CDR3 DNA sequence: TGTGCCAGCAGGTCGGGACAGACCTACGAGCAGTACTTC.